Here is one T cell receptor beta chain with its context. Its antigen remains unidentified. The data are from a study of blood T cells in healthy people across ages. Study overall: Capture via template switching afforded approximately one barcoded beta molecule per two T cells. The study, taken as a whole, reports: Strong correlation linked observed beta diversity and percent naive T cells.

The use of a sample-barcoded 5' primer and a J-beta primer mix characterized a second PCR of roughly 6 to 11 cycles. Every molecule of cDNA carried a tag from a template-switch adaptor with 12 random nucleotides. TCRdb redid the calling of the 5' RACE reads with MiXCR, one entry per CDR3 protein. The sample has about 290,000 distinct CDR3 sequences, roughly 27% seen once. The TCR sequence derives from a woman in her 70s in good health. Sequencing used blood.

The CDR3 here is CASSNGGTNSYEQYF. The CDR3 DNA is TGTGCCAGCAGCAACGGTGGGACTAACTCCTACGAGCAGTACTTC. This chain joins TRBV28 and TRBJ2-7; 7 bases are shared with TRBD2. The germline V gene encodes CDR1 MDHEN and CDR2 SYDVKM. This CDR3 is 15 amino acids long. V was clipped by 6 bases and J by 0 bases; unmatched bases: 8.